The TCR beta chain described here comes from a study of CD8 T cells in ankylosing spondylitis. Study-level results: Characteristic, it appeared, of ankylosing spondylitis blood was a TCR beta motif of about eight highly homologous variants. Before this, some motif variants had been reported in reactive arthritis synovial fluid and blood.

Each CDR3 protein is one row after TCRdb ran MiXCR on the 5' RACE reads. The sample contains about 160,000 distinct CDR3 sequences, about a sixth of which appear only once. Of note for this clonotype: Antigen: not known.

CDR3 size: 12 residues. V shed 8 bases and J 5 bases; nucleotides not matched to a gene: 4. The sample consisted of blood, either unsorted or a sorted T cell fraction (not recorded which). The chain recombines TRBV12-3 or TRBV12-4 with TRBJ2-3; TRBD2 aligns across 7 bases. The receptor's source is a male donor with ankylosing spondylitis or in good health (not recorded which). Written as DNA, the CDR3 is TGTGCCAGCCGGCCTAGCGGAGATACGCAGTATTTT. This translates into CASRPSGDTQYF.